Shown below are 25 T cell receptor beta chains from a single sample sequenced in a study of siplizumab effects on memory and regulatory T cells. TCRdb's table, derived via immunoSEQ multiplex PCR, lists solely in-frame clones and lacks some. The profile shows 100,000 or so clones, under 95% of them singletons. Sequenced material: Tregs sorted from blood. The receptors here all came from a human donor in good health.

The gene calls are TRBV11-2 and TRBJ1-2; 11 nucleotides line up with TRBD1. V shed 4 bases and J 5 bases; nucleotides not matched to a gene: 6. Germline V gene sequence: CDR1 SGHAT, CDR2 FQNNGV. The CDR3 runs 15 residues. As DNA, the CDR3 is TGTGCCAGCAGCTATTCCGGGACAGGGGGTTATGGCTACACCTTC. This codes for CASSYSGTGGYGYTF.

This chain connects TRBV27 to TRBJ2-7; the D call may be TRBD1 or TRBD2 (6 bases each). V was cut by 1 base and J by 6 bases, with 19 bases left in between. Germline-derived CDR1 and CDR2 are MNHEY and SMNVEV (reference sequence). The length of the CDR3 is 16 residues. For the CDR3, the DNA is TGTGCCAGCAGTTTATGGGGGGCTATCCCTACGCTCGAGCAGTACTTC. Translated, it gives CASSLWGAIPTLEQYF.

The chain uses TRBV19 and TRBJ2-3; 9 bases line up with TRBD2. The CDR3 runs to 17 residues. In germline, CDR1 is LNHDA, CDR2 SQIVND (reference sequence). Losses at the gene ends were 3 bases for V and 4 bases for J; bases not matched to a gene: 11. CDR3 sequence (DNA): TGTGCCAGTAGTATTTCCCCTTCGAGCGGGGGGTCAGATACGCAGTATTTT. It is translated as CASSISPSSGGSDTQYF.

The genes are TRBV11-2 and TRBJ2-5; D gene unclear. Germline V gives CDR1 SGHAT, CDR2 FQNNGV. V was clipped by 4 bases and J by 11 bases, with 11 bases between them. This CDR3 has 11 residues. The CDR3 protein is CASSSISFQYF. The CDR3 DNA is TGTGCCAGCAGCTCAATCAGTTTTCAGTACTTC.

The V and J genes are TRBV6-6 and TRBJ1-5; the D is unclear. With 2 bases removed from V and 9 bases from J, the gap between germline ends came to 14 bases. The V gene's germline CDR1 is MNHNY and CDR2 SVGAGI (reference sequence). The length of the CDR3 is 14 residues. The CDR3 DNA is TGTGCCAGCAGTTACGCACGGTACGAAACGCCCCAGCATTTT. Translation gives CASSYARYETPQHF.

The CDR3 DNA is TGTGCCAGCAGCCGGACACGGGATAGCTACGAGCAGTACTTC. This sequence encodes CASSRTRDSYEQYF. The chain links TRBV6-5 to TRBJ2-7; D tentatively reads TRBD1 or TRBD2 (5 bases each). The CDR3 runs 14 residues. CDR1 is MNHEY and CDR2 is SVGAGI in the germline V gene. V shed 6 bases and J shed 3 bases, with 15 bases lying between them.

DNA for the CDR3: TGTGCCAGCAGCTCTGGACGAAAACAAGAGACCCAGTACTTC. Translated, it gives CASSSGRKQETQYF. The J gene is TRBJ2-5, the V gene TRBV7-9; D ambiguous. The CDR3 contains 14 residues. V lost 4 bases, J lost 2 bases, and 11 bases lay in between. The germline CDR1 and CDR2 sequences are SEHNR and FQNEAQ (reference sequence).

The J gene is TRBJ2-2, the V gene TRBV6-5; D is unresolved. This CDR3 is built from 11 residues. The V gene lost 5 bases and the J gene lost 6 bases, with 4 bases spanning the gap. Germline V lookup: CDR1 MNHEY, CDR2 SVGAGI. In nucleotides, the CDR3 is TGTGCCAGCAGTCGGTCCGGGGAGCTGTTTTTT. This sequence encodes CASSRSGELFF.

V and J are TRBV6-6 and TRBJ1-2, with D unresolved. Per germline, CDR1 MNHNY and CDR2 SVGAGI (reference sequence). The ends were cut back, 5 bases at V and 7 bases at J, with 11 bases in the middle. The CDR3 consists of 12 residues. CDR3 nucleotide sequence: TGTGCCAGCAGTCGTTCGGGGTTTGGCTACACCTTC. Its translation: CASSRSGFGYTF.

The chain couples TRBV9 to TRBJ2-7; weak D call: TRBD2 (5 bases). The CDR3 contains 14 residues. V shed 5 bases and J shed 1 base, with 13 bases lying between them. Germline values: CDR1 SGDLS, CDR2 YYNGEE. The CDR3 DNA sequence: TGTGCCAGCAGTGAAGGGAGTTCGTCCTACGAGCAGTACTTC. Protein product: CASSEGSSSYEQYF.

The chain joins TRBV9 to TRBJ1-3, with D possibly matching TRBD1 (6 bases). Germline V gene data show CDR1 as SGDLS and CDR2 as YYNGEE. Trimming left V 0 bases short and J 0 bases short, with 19 bases between. The CDR3 has 19 amino acids. CDR3 nucleotides: TGTGCCAGCAGCGTAGGGAGAGGAGGGGGTTATAGCTCTGGAAACACCATATATTTT. This encodes CASSVGRGGGYSSGNTIYF.

The chain recombines TRBV18 with TRBJ2-1; 12 positions agree with TRBD2. The germline V gene encodes CDR1 KGHSH and CDR2 LQKENI. The V segment lost 3 bases and the J segment 9 bases; nucleotides outside the gene matches: 6. The CDR3 has 15 amino acids. The CDR3: CASSPASGRAGEQFF. The DNA for the CDR3 is TGTGCCAGCTCACCGGCTAGCGGGAGGGCTGGTGAGCAGTTCTTC.

The chain recombines TRBV7-9 with TRBJ2-2; a weak D match, TRBD2 (6 bases). V was clipped by 8 bases and J by 4 bases, with 11 bases between them. The CDR3 runs to 13 residues. CDR1 SEHNR and CDR2 FQNEAQ come from the germline V gene (reference sequence). The CDR3: CASDRESTGELFF. The CDR3 DNA follows: TGTGCCAGCGATCGGGAGAGCACCGGGGAGCTGTTTTTT.

The chain combines TRBV5-1 with TRBJ2-2, with 7 bases that match TRBD2. Germline V gene lookup returns CDR1 SGHRS and CDR2 YFSETQ. V lost 0 bases and J lost 6; bases outside the gene matches: 2. The CDR3 is made up of 14 amino acids. This chain's CDR3 is CASSLGLAPGELFF. Written as DNA, the CDR3 is TGCGCCAGCAGCTTGGGACTAGCCCCCGGGGAGCTGTTTTTT.

The V and J genes are TRBV7-9 and TRBJ2-4, with a tentative D call TRBD2 (5 bases). The CDR3 consists of 13 residues. Trimming cost V 5 bases and J 11 bases, with 16 bases left between them. Germline V gene sequence: CDR1 SEHNR, CDR2 FQNEAQ (reference sequence). This CDR3 reads CASSQTSGGFQYF. The CDR3 nucleotides read TGTGCCAGCAGCCAAACCTCTGGCGGGTTTCAGTACTTC.

V gene TRBV5-1 combines with J gene TRBJ2-2, with D possibly being TRBD1 (6 bases). This CDR3 has 15 amino acids. The V end lost 6 bases, the J end lost 6 bases, and 18 bases lay between the germline ends. Per the germline V gene, CDR1 is SGHRS and CDR2 is YFSETQ. The CDR3 sequence is CASTRYQGSAGELFF. In DNA form, the CDR3 reads TGCGCCAGCACCCGGTATCAGGGGAGCGCCGGGGAGCTGTTTTTT. Full variable domain (outside the CDR3, taken from reference TRBV5-1 and TRBJ2-2): KAGVTQTPRYLIKTRGQQVTLSCSPISGHRSVSWYQQTPGQGLQFLFEYFSETQRNKGNFPGRFSGRQFSNSRSEMNVSTLELGDSALYLCASTRYQGSAGELFFGEGSRLTVL.

This clone was seen a single time. The chain couples TRBV7-8 to TRBJ2-5, with 8 bases lining up with TRBD2. After removal of 1 base from V and 4 bases from J, the junction contained 8 bases not matched to a gene. Germline values: CDR1 SGHVS, CDR2 FQNEAQ. This CDR3 is built from 16 residues. CDR3 in DNA: TGTGCCAGCAGCTTAGGGGGCGGGAGGCAGCGAGAGACCCAGTACTTC. It yields the protein CASSLGGGRQRETQYF.

The CDR3 DNA reads TGTGCCAGCAGCTGGGGGGCAGCGGACTACCTTCGGGAGCAGTTCTTC. It is translated as CASSWGAADYLREQFF. The rearrangement uses TRBV5-4 and TRBJ2-1, with D tentatively TRBD1 or TRBD2 (6 bases each). CDR3 length equals 16 residues. Looked up from germline, CDR1 is SGHNT and CDR2 is YYREEE (reference sequence). V lost 3 bases to trimming and J lost 10 bases, with 23 bases between them. Combining the CDR3 with reference TRBV5-4 and TRBJ2-1 gives the whole variable domain ETGVTQSPTHLIKTRGQQVTLRCSSQSGHNTVSWYQQALGQGPQFIFQYYREEENGRGNFPPRFSGLQFPNYSSELNVNALELDDSALYLCASSWGAADYLREQFFGPGTRLTVL.

The V gene is TRBV15, the J gene TRBJ2-5; D remains ambiguous. The closer fit of TRBJ2-7 to the DNA end suggests the J call may be wrong. Looked up from germline, CDR1 is LNHNV and CDR2 is YYDKDF (reference sequence). This CDR3 has 12 amino acids. This chain's CDR3 is CATSRDSYEQYF. CDR3 DNA sequence: TGTGCCACCAGCAGAGATTCCTACGAGCAGTACTTC.

The chain couples TRBV5-6 to TRBJ1-4; D not certain. CDR1 and CDR2 from the germline V gene are SGHDT and YYEEEE. The CDR3 is 15 amino acids. With 1 base removed from V and 10 bases from J, the gap between germline ends came to 17 bases. The CDR3 nucleotides are TGTGCCAGCAGCTTGTTTAAACCCACCAGGAGAAAACTGTTTTTT. Amino acids: CASSLFKPTRRKLFF.

The chain links TRBV27 to TRBJ2-3; a possible D gene is TRBD2 (5 bases). Per germline, CDR1 MNHEY and CDR2 SMNVEV (reference sequence). Trimming cost V 5 bases and J 1 base, with 10 bases left between them. There are 14 residues in the CDR3. The CDR3 here is CASSVAFGTDTQYF. The CDR3 DNA is TGTGCCAGCAGTGTAGCGTTCGGCACAGATACGCAGTATTTT.

The chain uses TRBV5-6 and TRBJ2-3; D is undetermined. Trimming took off 0 bases at V and 7 bases at J, with 9 bases between the two ends. The CDR3 contains 13 residues. The germline CDR1 and CDR2 sequences are SGHDT and YYEEEE. In DNA form, the CDR3 reads TGTGCCAGCAGCTTGGGGTTAGTAAATACGCAGTATTTT. This translates into CASSLGLVNTQYF.

The CDR3 sequence is CASSRGQDYEQYF. Written as DNA, the CDR3 is TGTGCCAGCAGCCGTGGACAGGACTACGAGCAGTACTTC. The chain employs TRBV7-9 and TRBJ2-7; 7 positions agree with TRBD1. V was pared by 5 bases and J by 3 bases, with 4 bases of the junction left unmatched. The CDR3 length is 13 residues. Looked up from germline, CDR1 is SEHNR and CDR2 is FQNEAQ (reference sequence).

This chain links TRBV2 with TRBJ1-2; D unresolved. The CDR3 is 14 amino acids. From germline, CDR1 is SNHLY and CDR2 FYNNEI. V gave up 6 bases and J gave up 3 bases, with 14 bases separating them. CDR3 residues: CASRAVGSHYGYTF. DNA of the CDR3: TGTGCCAGCAGGGCGGTGGGCAGTCACTATGGCTACACCTTC.

The chain has TRBV7-8 and TRBJ1-4; a weak D match, TRBD1 (6 bases). Trimming removed 5 bases from V and 10 bases from J, with 20 bases in between. The CDR3 runs 15 residues. Per the germline V gene, CDR1 is SGHVS and CDR2 is FQNEAQ. CDR3 nucleotides: TGTGCCAGCAGCCGCCAGACAGGAGAACTTGGAAAACTGTTTTTT. It yields the protein CASSRQTGELGKLFF.